This T cell receptor (beta chain) stems from a study of patients with pleural tuberculosis (dated by TCRdb to the mid-2010s). This clonotype was counted at least ten times. Its cognate antigen has yet to be identified. Per-base quality was not reported, and no clone a single base away is much larger than it. Trimming accounts for 3 bases at V and 2 bases at J, while the number of junction bases matched to no gene is 9. The CDR3 contains 16 residues, cysteine and phenylalanine counted. Kept here is only the CDR3 DNA, which spans 48 bases and is read in frame from base 1. As encoded in the germline V gene, CDR1 is MDHEN while CDR2 is SYDVKM. Sequencing used an Illumina Genome Analyzer IIx. The public sequencing data were trimmed at Q25 with fastp and processed into clonotypes with MiXCR by TCRdb, which kept only in-frame beta chains. Each entry merges the rows of one CDR3 protein and shows their most common DNA and genes. This sample comprises 40,000 to 55,000 distinct CDR3 sequences, 6% to 8% of them detected only once. The ten biggest clones cover under 20% of the sample.

The rearrangement joined TRBV28 to TRBJ2-7; TRBD2 lines up with 8 middle nucleotides. The source of this sequence is a human donor with pleural tuberculosis. The CDR3 loop reads CASSLSSGSLPYEQYF. The nucleotides are TGTGCCAGCAGTTTGTCCAGCGGGAGTCTACCCTACGAGCAGTACTTC.